The rows below give T cell receptor beta chains drawn from one sample of a study of blood T cell repertoires in COVID-19. The data were produced by immunoSEQ multiplex PCR, yet TCRdb's version contains in-frame clones alone and is incomplete. The table has 80,000 to 95,000 clones, over 75% seen once. Sequenced material: peripheral blood. These receptors originate from a human donor in a cohort sampled during active COVID-19. Both conserved end residues are part of each CDR3. The order of the fields is V gene, J gene, CDR3 protein.

>TRBV29-1|TRBJ2-3
CSVDVAVRTDTQYF
>TRBV9|TRBJ2-5
CASSTTSNQETQYF
>TRBV30|TRBJ1-5
CAWKTGTGDNQPQHF
>TRBV12-5|TRBJ2-6
CASAQSGANVLTF
>TRBV6-2/TRBV6-3|TRBJ2-3
CASSYGLAGWYF
>TRBV6-5|TRBJ2-1
CASRGGGYEQFF
>TRBV6-1|TRBJ2-2
CASSEQRPTGAGELFF
>TRBV7-2|TRBJ2-7
CASSWRMGTSGTSYEQYF
>TRBV28|TRBJ1-2
CASSSPNWDINGYTF
>TRBV5-6|TRBJ1-3
CASSLGGQIGNTIYF
>TRBV5-4|TRBJ2-7
CASSLGLQQGYEQYF
>TRBV7-2|TRBJ2-5
CASSLQRGGRVQETQYF
>TRBV24-1|TRBJ1-5
CATSDEGDQPQHF
>TRBV28|TRBJ2-1
CASRPGLAVYNEQFF
>TRBV25-1|TRBJ2-3
CASGLSTDTQYF
>TRBV19|TRBJ2-7
CASSKNGNYYEQYF
>TRBV7-2|TRBJ1-3
CASSSGGTVSGNTIYF
>TRBV19|TRBJ2-1
CASSMVTGPYNEQFF
>TRBV6-1|TRBJ2-1
CASSEALGQGTNEQFF
>TRBV7-3|TRBJ1-2
CASSPGGGGDYGYTF
>TRBV7-9|TRBJ2-1
CASSPPFRASVHNEQFF
>TRBV7-2|TRBJ1-2
CASSLPGQVYGYTF
>TRBV5-1|TRBJ2-3
CASSTDRGLDTQYF
>TRBV2|TRBJ1-2
CASNRQGVYGYTF
>TRBV9|TRBJ1-2
CASSVVGDWRGYTF
>TRBV19|TRBJ2-1
CASSKEGMGYNEQFF
>TRBV15|TRBJ2-1
CATSTTGSAGNEQFF
>TRBV3-1/TRBV3-2|TRBJ2-7
CASSPRAAGDTYEQYF
>TRBV28|TRBJ1-3
CASSLYRAGNTIYF
>TRBV3-1/TRBV3-2|TRBJ2-7
CASSPTVPGGEQYF
>TRBV7-8|TRBJ2-1
CASSPTSGGFWDEQFF
>TRBV27|TRBJ2-7
CASALQGVVYEQYF
>TRBV15|TRBJ1-2
CATSRGPSVRYGYTF
>TRBV7-2|TRBJ2-7
CASSLPGLGLSYEQYF
>TRBV6-5|TRBJ2-7
CASSTTGTGEQYF
>TRBV24-1|TRBJ2-3
CATSARWGYEDTQYF
>TRBV7-8|TRBJ2-7
CASSSRGARYEQYF
>TRBV7-6|TRBJ1-6
CASSLDGGLNSPLHF
>TRBV30|TRBJ1-2
CACYTEGDGYTF
>TRBV7-2|TRBJ1-2
CASSPEGQNGGGYTF
>TRBV12-5|TRBJ2-5
CASGLGVGGFQETQYF
>TRBV9|TRBJ1-2
CASSVLTGSNYGYTF
>TRBV7-3|TRBJ2-1
CASSISGRTSYNEQFF
>TRBV18|TRBJ2-2
CASSPSPGAGGELFF